The rows below give T cell receptor beta chains drawn from one sample of a study of Ad26.COV2.S vaccination and SARS-CoV-2 variants. Measured with immunoSEQ multiplex PCR; TCRdb has only the in-frame clones, and not every one. The table records roughly 390,000 clones, about 88% of them present only once. The sequences come from peripheral blood, collected in a trial of Ad26.COV2.S vaccine versus placebo. Receptors originate from a person aged 18 to 65 who received the Ad26.COV2.S COVID-19 vaccine or a placebo. Each CDR3 is given with its conserved first and last residue. D genes are given only for firm matches. Rows give clone size only sometimes, using once, few, many, or a class for an expanded clone.

abundance	v_gene	d_gene	j_gene	len	CDR3aa	CDR3nt
once	TRBV5-4	TRBD2	TRBJ2-1	16	CASSLRSVTSDNEQFF	TGTGCCAGCAGCTTGAGATCGGTGACTAGCGACAATGAGCAGTTCTTC
.	TRBV6-6	TRBD1	TRBJ1-2	13	CAIPGTANYGYTF	TGTGCCATTCCCGGGACAGCTAACTATGGCTACACCTTC
.	TRBV11-1	.	TRBJ1-1	12	CASSPTGGQAFF	TGTGCCAGCAGCCCAACGGGAGGGCAAGCTTTCTTT
.	TRBV5-1	.	TRBJ2-7	12	CASSLEGYEQYF	TGCGCCAGCAGCTTGGAAGGTTACGAGCAGTACTTC
.	TRBV12-3/TRBV12-4	.	TRBJ2-7	13	CASSLEISYEQYF	TGTGCCAGCAGCCTAGAGATCTCCTACGAGCAGTACTTC
many	TRBV4-3	.	TRBJ1-1	16	CASSQGWGGFYTEAFF	TGCGCCAGCAGCCAAGGATGGGGGGGATTTTACACTGAAGCTTTCTTT
.	TRBV2	.	TRBJ2-1	12	CASSEASNEQFF	TGTGCCAGCAGTGAAGCCAGCAATGAGCAGTTCTTC
.	TRBV5-6	TRBD1	TRBJ1-5	17	CASSLAVGDRQDQPQHF	TGTGCCAGCAGCTTGGCCGTGGGGGACAGGCAAGATCAGCCCCAGCATTTT
.	TRBV6-1	TRBD1	TRBJ2-7	15	CASSEGTGELYEQYF	TGTGCCAGCAGTGAAGGGACAGGGGAACTCTACGAGCAGTACTTC
.	TRBV18	.	TRBJ1-5	13	CASSPGDNQPQHF	TGTGCCAGCTCACCAGGAGATAATCAGCCCCAGCATTTT
.	TRBV15	.	TRBJ2-2	16	CATSRDQGGSTGELFF	TGTGCCACCAGCAGAGATCAAGGAGGTAGCACCGGGGAGCTGTTTTTT
once	TRBV6-1	.	TRBJ1-6	17	CASSEGQGGPISGTLHF	TGTGCCAGCAGTGAAGGTCAGGGCGGTCCGATAAGCGGGACCCTCCACTTT
.	TRBV5-8	TRBD1	TRBJ2-7	14	CASSRDRGLYEQYF	TGTGCCAGCAGCCGAGACAGGGGGCTCTACGAGCAGTACTTC
once	TRBV2	TRBD1	TRBJ1-3	16	CASSEWATGTGNTIYF	TGTGCCAGCAGTGAATGGGCGACAGGGACTGGAAACACCATATATTTT
.	TRBV5-4	.	TRBJ1-2	14	CASSLSGALQVHTF	TGTGCCAGCAGCTTGTCGGGGGCCTTGCAGGTTCACACCTTC
once	TRBV30	TRBD1	TRBJ1-2	13	CAWSPGQLYGYTF	TGTGCCTGGAGTCCGGGACAGTTGTATGGCTACACCTTC
.	TRBV19	TRBD1	TRBJ2-4	16	CASSIALDREPNIQYF	TGTGCCAGTAGTATAGCCCTGGACAGGGAGCCAAACATTCAGTACTTC
.	TRBV3-1/TRBV3-2	.	TRBJ2-1	15	CASSPTADSYNEQFF	TGTGCCAGCAGCCCGACGGCGGACAGCTACAATGAGCAGTTCTTC
.	TRBV4-1	TRBD1	TRBJ1-6	15	CASSLLTGTNSPLHF	TGCGCCAGCAGCCTTCTGACAGGGACTAATTCACCCCTCCACTTT
.	TRBV4-1	TRBD1	TRBJ1-1	17	CASSHPNRGRWDTEAFF	TGCGCCAGCAGCCACCCTAACAGGGGACGGTGGGACACTGAAGCTTTCTTT
.	TRBV27	.	TRBJ2-3	13	CASSLSVGAPQHF	TGTGCCAGCAGTTTATCGGTCGGGGCTCCCCAACATTTT
.	TRBV4-1	TRBD2	TRBJ2-7	17	CASSQEVTSGGFYEQYF	TGCGCCAGCAGCCAAGAAGTCACTAGCGGGGGTTTCTACGAGCAGTACTTC
.	TRBV19	.	TRBJ1-2	13	CASSKGIHYGYTF	TGTGCCAGTAGTAAAGGGATCCACTATGGCTACACCTTC
.	TRBV7-9	.	TRBJ2-7	14	CASSLVATSYEQYF	TGTGCCAGCAGCTTAGTAGCGACTAGCTACGAGCAGTACTTC
.	TRBV4-1	.	TRBJ1-4	15	CASSQVVGTNEKLFF	TGCGCCAGCAGCCAAGTCGTGGGGACTAATGAAAAACTGTTTTTT
.	TRBV6-5	.	TRBJ1-4	12	CASNGGNEKLFF	TGTGCCAGCAATGGGGGTAATGAAAAACTGTTTTTT
.	TRBV4-1	TRBD1	TRBJ2-5	15	CASSRKGDRQETQYF	TGCGCCAGCAGCCGCAAGGGGGACAGGCAAGAGACCCAGTACTTC
.	TRBV11-2	.	TRBJ2-1	12	CASSLPGDEQFF	TGTGCCAGCAGCTTACCGGGGGATGAGCAGTTCTTC
.	TRBV6-1	TRBD1	TRBJ1-5	17	CASSDSTGGGDNQPQHF	TGTGCCAGCAGTGATTCGACAGGGGGAGGCGACAATCAGCCCCAGCATTTT
.	TRBV6-9	.	TRBJ1-4	14	CASRGPEKNEKLFF	TGTGCCAGCAGGGGACCAGAGAAGAATGAAAAACTGTTTTTT
.	TRBV20-1	.	TRBJ1-4	11	CSARGHEKLFF	TGCAGTGCTAGAGGGCATGAAAAACTGTTTTTT
.	TRBV7-9	TRBD1	TRBJ2-7	14	CASSEEDRVNEQYF	TGTGCCAGCAGCGAGGAGGACAGGGTGAACGAGCAGTACTTC
.	TRBV5-8	.	TRBJ1-5	13	CASSSRGTQPQHF	TGTGCCAGCAGCTCTAGGGGAACTCAGCCCCAGCATTTT
.	TRBV4-1	.	TRBJ2-3	16	CASSQDWGLNTDTQYF	TGCGCCAGCAGCCAAGATTGGGGGCTAAACACAGATACGCAGTATTTT
.	TRBV4-1	TRBD1	TRBJ2-1	16	CASSTPTGKSYNEQFF	TGCGCCAGCAGCACCCCGACAGGGAAATCCTACAATGAGCAGTTCTTC
.	TRBV7-2	TRBD1	TRBJ1-1	14	CASSSWTGNTEAFF	TGTGCCAGCAGCTCCTGGACAGGGAACACTGAAGCTTTCTTT
.	TRBV6-5	.	TRBJ1-1	13	CASSYRDYTEAFF	TGTGCCAGCAGTTACAGGGATTATACTGAAGCTTTCTTT
once	TRBV5-1	.	TRBJ1-1	13	CASSFAENTEAFF	TGCGCCAGCAGCTTCGCGGAAAACACTGAAGCTTTCTTT
.	TRBV7-9	TRBD1	TRBJ2-7	18	CASSSSDRGTGLGYEQYF	TGTGCCAGCAGCTCCTCGGACAGGGGAACGGGCCTGGGCTACGAGCAGTACTTC
.	TRBV5-1	.	TRBJ2-7	13	CASSFTGTYEQYF	TGCGCCAGCAGCTTTACAGGGACCTACGAGCAGTACTTC
.	TRBV2	.	TRBJ1-2	14	CASSEAVKGYGYTF	TGTGCCAGCAGTGAAGCGGTGAAGGGCTATGGCTACACCTTC
.	TRBV19	.	TRBJ1-1	14	CASSIVHVNTEAFF	TGTGCCAGTAGCATTGTACACGTGAACACTGAAGCTTTCTTT
.	TRBV27	TRBD2	TRBJ2-1	16	CASKEFSGGASFEQFF	TGTGCCAGCAAAGAATTTAGCGGGGGGGCCTCGTTTGAGCAGTTCTTC
.	TRBV6-5	TRBD1	TRBJ1-1	12	CASSFRDSEAFF	TGTGCCAGCTCGTTCCGGGACAGTGAAGCTTTCTTT
.	TRBV5-1	.	TRBJ2-7	17	CASSPGFRARAGYEQYF	TGCGCCAGCAGCCCGGGGTTCCGGGCCCGGGCGGGCTACGAGCAGTACTTC
.	TRBV5-1	TRBD1	TRBJ1-2	16	CASSLGGTAKTYGYTF	TGCGCCAGCAGCTTGGGGGGGACAGCCAAGACATATGGCTACACCTTC
.	TRBV6-2/TRBV6-3	TRBD2	TRBJ2-1	17	CASSYGPGLPTPNEQFF	TGTGCCAGCAGTTACGGTCCGGGACTACCGACTCCCAATGAGCAGTTCTTC
once	TRBV3-1/TRBV3-2	.	TRBJ1-5	15	CASSQDYVDDQPQHF	TGTGCCAGCAGCCAAGATTACGTCGACGATCAGCCCCAGCATTTT
.	TRBV11-3	.	TRBJ1-3	19	CASSLYRAPLEISGNTIYF	TGTGCCAGCAGCCTATACAGGGCACCCCTCGAGATTTCAGGAAACACCATATATTTT
.	TRBV10-1	.	TRBJ2-2	13	CASSESMPGELFF	TGCGCCAGCAGTGAATCAATGCCCGGGGAGCTGTTTTTT
.	TRBV6-5	.	TRBJ1-3	14	CASRTDHSGNTIYF	TGTGCCAGCAGAACGGACCACTCTGGAAACACCATATATTTT
.	TRBV12-5	.	TRBJ1-1	12	CASGAWGTEAFF	TGTGCTAGTGGTGCCTGGGGCACTGAAGCTTTCTTT
.	TRBV6-6	TRBD1	TRBJ1-5	17	CASSRGGQGRLNQPQHF	TGTGCCAGCAGTCGCGGCGGACAGGGGCGCCTCAATCAGCCCCAGCATTTT
.	TRBV19	TRBD1	TRBJ1-6	15	CASSARTGYNSPLHF	TGTGCCAGTAGTGCCCGGACAGGGTATAATTCACCCCTCCACTTT
.	TRBV7-9	.	TRBJ2-5	16	CASSMLGTTIQETQYF	TGTGCCAGCAGCATGCTCGGGACAACCATTCAAGAGACCCAGTACTTC
.	TRBV18	.	TRBJ2-7	13	CASSPEGSYEQYF	TGTGCCAGCTCACCGGAGGGATCCTACGAGCAGTACTTC
.	TRBV29-1	.	TRBJ1-2	13	CSVGGASNYGYTF	TGCAGCGTCGGGGGAGCCTCCAACTATGGCTACACCTTC